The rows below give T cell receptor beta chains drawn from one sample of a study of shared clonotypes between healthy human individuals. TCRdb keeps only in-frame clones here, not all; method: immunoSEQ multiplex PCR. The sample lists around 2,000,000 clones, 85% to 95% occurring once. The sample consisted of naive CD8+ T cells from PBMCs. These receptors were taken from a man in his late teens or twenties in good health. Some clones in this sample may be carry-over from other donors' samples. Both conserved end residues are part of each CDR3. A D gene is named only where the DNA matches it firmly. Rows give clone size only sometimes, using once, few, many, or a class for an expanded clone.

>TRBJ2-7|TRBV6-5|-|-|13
CASSGDPISEQYF
TGTGCCAGCAGTGGGGACCCCATAAGCGAGCAGTACTTC
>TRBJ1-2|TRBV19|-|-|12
CASSISGYGYTF
TGTGCCAGTAGTATTTCCGGGTATGGCTACACCTTC
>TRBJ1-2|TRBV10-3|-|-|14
CAITDPGPNYGYTF
TGTGCCATCACCGACCCCGGTCCTAACTATGGCTACACCTTC
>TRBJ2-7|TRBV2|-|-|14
CATTNTRNSNEQYF
TGTGCCACCACTAACACTCGGAACAGCAACGAGCAGTACTTC
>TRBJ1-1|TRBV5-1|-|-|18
CASSLDRVGGRRNTEAFF
TGCGCCAGCAGCTTGGATAGGGTAGGTGGCAGGAGGAACACTGAAGCTTTCTTT
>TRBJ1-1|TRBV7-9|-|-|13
CASSSSPNTEAFF
TGTGCCAGCAGCTCTTCGCCTAACACTGAAGCTTTCTTT
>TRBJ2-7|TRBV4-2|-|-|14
CASSDWSFPGEQYF
TGTGCCAGCAGCGACTGGAGCTTCCCGGGGGAGCAGTACTTC
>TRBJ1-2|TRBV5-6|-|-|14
CASSASRTAYGYTF
TGTGCCAGCAGCGCAAGTCGGACGGCCTATGGCTACACCTTC
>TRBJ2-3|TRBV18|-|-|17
CASSPSVSTADTDTQYF
TGTGCCAGCTCACCAAGCGTTTCGACGGCGGACACAGATACGCAGTATTTT
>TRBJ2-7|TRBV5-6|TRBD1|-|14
CASSLTTGAYEQYF
TGTGCCAGCAGCTTGACGACAGGGGCCTACGAGCAGTACTTC
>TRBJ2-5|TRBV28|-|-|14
CASSPPLGGETQYF
TGTGCCAGCAGTCCCCCACTAGGCGGGGAGACCCAGTACTTC
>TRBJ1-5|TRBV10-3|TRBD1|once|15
CAISESGTGYQPQHF
TGTGCCATCAGTGAGTCTGGGACAGGATATCAGCCCCAGCATTTT
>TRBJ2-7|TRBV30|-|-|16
CAWSEGSGPGSYEQYF
TGTGCCTGGAGTGAGGGGTCTGGCCCTGGCTCCTACGAGCAGTACTTC
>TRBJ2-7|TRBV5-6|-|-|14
CVSSLGGPPYEQYF
TGTGTCAGCAGCTTGGGCGGACCTCCCTACGAGCAGTACTTC
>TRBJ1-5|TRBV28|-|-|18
CASSLPRGGLRLNQPQHF
TGTGCCAGCAGTTTACCAAGGGGTGGGCTGAGGCTCAATCAGCCCCAGCATTTT
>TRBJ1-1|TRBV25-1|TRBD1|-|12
CASSPGGPSIFF
TGTGCCAGCAGCCCAGGGGGCCCGTCAATTTTCTTT
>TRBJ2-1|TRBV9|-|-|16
CASSPSDLYFYNEQFF
TGTGCCAGCAGCCCCTCCGACCTCTATTTCTACAATGAGCAGTTCTTC
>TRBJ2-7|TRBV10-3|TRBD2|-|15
CAISEASSGTHEQYF
TGTGCCATCAGTGAGGCTTCTAGCGGGACCCACGAGCAGTACTTC
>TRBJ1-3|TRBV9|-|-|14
CASSPDGGGNTIYF
TGTGCCAGCAGCCCAGACGGAGGTGGAAACACCATATATTTT
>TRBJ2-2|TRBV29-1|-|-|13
CSVTDGNTGELFF
TGCAGCGTGACTGACGGGAACACCGGGGAGCTGTTTTTT
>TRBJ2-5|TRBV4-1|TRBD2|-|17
CASSQVTGTRWKETQYF
TGCGCCAGCAGCCAAGTAACCGGGACTAGGTGGAAAGAGACCCAGTACTTC
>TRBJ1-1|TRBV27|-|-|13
CASSPTGWAEAFF
TGTGCCAGCAGTCCAACAGGGTGGGCTGAAGCTTTCTTT
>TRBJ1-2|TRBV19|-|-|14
CASSARDGTYGYTF
TGTGCCAGTAGTGCCCGGGACGGAACCTATGGCTACACCTTC
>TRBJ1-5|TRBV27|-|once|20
CASSPGIGELGPGNNQPQHF
TGTGCCAGCAGCCCCGGAATTGGGGAACTTGGGCCAGGAAACAATCAGCCCCAGCATTTT
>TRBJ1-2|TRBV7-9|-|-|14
CASSLDGRVEGYTF
TGTGCCAGCAGCTTAGATGGCAGGGTGGAAGGCTACACCTTC
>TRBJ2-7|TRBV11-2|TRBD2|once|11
CASSDRGGSYF
TGTGCCAGCAGCGACCGCGGGGGGTCCTACTTC
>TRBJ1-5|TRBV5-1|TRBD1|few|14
CASSVAGGGQPQHF
TGCGCCAGCAGCGTGGCAGGGGGTGGCCAGCCCCAGCATTTT
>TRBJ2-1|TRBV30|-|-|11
CAWSHGRGQFF
TGTGCCTGGAGCCACGGGAGAGGGCAGTTCTTC
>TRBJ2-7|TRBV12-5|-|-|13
CASGFGSQGEQYF
TGTGCTAGTGGTTTCGGGAGCCAGGGCGAGCAGTACTTC
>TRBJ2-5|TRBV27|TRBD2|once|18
CASSLSPLLAGVGETQYF
TGTGCCAGCAGCTTATCCCCTCTACTAGCGGGAGTAGGAGAGACCCAGTACTTC
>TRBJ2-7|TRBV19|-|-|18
CASSRPRAGVAGSYEQYF
TGTGCCAGTAGTAGACCTCGGGCAGGGGTGGCAGGGTCCTACGAGCAGTACTTC
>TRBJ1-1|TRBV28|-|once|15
CAITLAGAGGTEAFF
TGTGCCATTACATTAGCGGGGGCCGGGGGGACTGAAGCTTTCTTT
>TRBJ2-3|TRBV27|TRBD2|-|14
CATWTSGITDTQYF
TGTGCCACTTGGACTAGCGGGATCACAGATACGCAGTATTTT
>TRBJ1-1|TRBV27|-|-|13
CASSSMGGTEAFF
TGTGCCAGCAGTTCCATGGGGGGCACTGAAGCTTTCTTT
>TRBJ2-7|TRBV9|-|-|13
CASSGDNRGEQYF
TGTGCCAGCAGCGGGGACAACCGAGGCGAGCAGTACTTC
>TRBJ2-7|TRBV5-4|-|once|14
CASSLAGRSYEQYF
TGTGCCAGCAGCTTGGCCGGCAGGTCCTACGAGCAGTACTTC
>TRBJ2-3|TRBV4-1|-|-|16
CASSQDAITAPDTQYF
TGCGCCAGCAGCCAAGATGCGATTACCGCCCCAGATACGCAGTATTTT
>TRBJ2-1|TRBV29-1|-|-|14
CSGSFSGGYNEQFF
TGCAGCGGCTCTTTTAGCGGAGGATACAATGAGCAGTTCTTC
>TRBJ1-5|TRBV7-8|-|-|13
CASSLERDQPQHF
TGTGCCAGCAGCTTAGAAAGAGATCAGCCCCAGCATTTT
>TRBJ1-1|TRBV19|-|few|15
CASRKRDLPDTEAFF
TGTGCCAGTAGGAAGCGGGACCTTCCAGACACTGAAGCTTTCTTT
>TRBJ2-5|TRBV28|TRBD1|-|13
CASRVTGVETQYF
TGTGCCAGCAGAGTAACAGGGGTAGAGACCCAGTACTTC
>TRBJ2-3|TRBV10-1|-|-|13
CASSVVRTDTQYF
TGCGCCAGCAGTGTGGTTAGAACAGATACGCAGTATTTT
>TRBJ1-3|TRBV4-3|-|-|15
CASSQDTGSGNTIYF
TGCGCCAGCAGCCAAGATACGGGCTCTGGAAACACCATATATTTT
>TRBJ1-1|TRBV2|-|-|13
CASSLGLNTEAFF
TGTGCCAGCAGCCTTGGGCTAAACACTGAAGCTTTCTTT
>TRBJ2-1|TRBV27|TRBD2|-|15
CASSLIAGVGGEQFF
TGTGCCAGCAGTCTAATAGCGGGAGTGGGGGGTGAGCAGTTCTTC
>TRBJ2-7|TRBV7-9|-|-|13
CASSLKGSYEQYF
TGTGCCAGCAGCTTAAAAGGGTCCTACGAGCAGTACTTC
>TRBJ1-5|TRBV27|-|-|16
CASSLRWGHVNQPQHF
TGTGCCAGCAGTTTACGGTGGGGACATGTTAATCAGCCCCAGCATTTT
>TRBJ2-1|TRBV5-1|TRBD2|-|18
CASSLALASGVSYNEQFF
TGCGCCAGCAGCTTGGCTTTGGCTAGCGGGGTCTCCTACAATGAGCAGTTCTTC
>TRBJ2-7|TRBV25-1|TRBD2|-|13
CASTIAGAYEQYF
TGTGCCAGCACTATAGCGGGAGCCTACGAGCAGTACTTC
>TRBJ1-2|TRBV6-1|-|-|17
CASSEAGVELRYYGYTF
TGTGCCAGCAGTGAAGCGGGGGTGGAGCTACGTTATTATGGCTACACCTTC
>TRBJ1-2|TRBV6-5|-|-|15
CASSYMAEGSYGYTF
TGTGCCAGCAGTTACATGGCGGAGGGATCCTATGGCTACACCTTC
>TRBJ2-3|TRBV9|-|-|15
CASSPQDAYHHTQYF
TGTGCCAGCAGCCCCCAAGACGCCTATCACCATACGCAGTATTTT
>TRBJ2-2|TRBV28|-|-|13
CASSLWRSGELFF
TGTGCCAGCAGTTTATGGAGGTCTGGGGAGCTGTTTTTT
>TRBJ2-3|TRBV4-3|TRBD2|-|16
CASSLELAGGTDTQYF
TGCGCCAGCAGCCTAGAGCTAGCGGGGGGCACAGATACGCAGTATTTT
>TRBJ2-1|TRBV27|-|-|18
CASSRKLGTGASYNEQFF
TGTGCCAGCAGCCGAAAGTTGGGTACGGGGGCGTCCTACAATGAGCAGTTCTTC
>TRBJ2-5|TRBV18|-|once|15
CASSPPRSEQETQYF
TGTGCCAGCTCACCACCCAGGTCGGAACAAGAGACCCAGTACTTC
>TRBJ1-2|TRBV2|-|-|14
CAIQPAGTDYGYTF
TGTGCTATACAACCCGCCGGGACGGACTATGGCTACACCTTC
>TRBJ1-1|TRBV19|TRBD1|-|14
CASRRDRTNTEAFF
TGTGCCAGTAGGAGGGACAGAACTAACACTGAAGCTTTCTTT
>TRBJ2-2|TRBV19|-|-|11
CATSLPGELFF
TGTGCCACCTCCTTGCCCGGGGAGCTGTTTTTT